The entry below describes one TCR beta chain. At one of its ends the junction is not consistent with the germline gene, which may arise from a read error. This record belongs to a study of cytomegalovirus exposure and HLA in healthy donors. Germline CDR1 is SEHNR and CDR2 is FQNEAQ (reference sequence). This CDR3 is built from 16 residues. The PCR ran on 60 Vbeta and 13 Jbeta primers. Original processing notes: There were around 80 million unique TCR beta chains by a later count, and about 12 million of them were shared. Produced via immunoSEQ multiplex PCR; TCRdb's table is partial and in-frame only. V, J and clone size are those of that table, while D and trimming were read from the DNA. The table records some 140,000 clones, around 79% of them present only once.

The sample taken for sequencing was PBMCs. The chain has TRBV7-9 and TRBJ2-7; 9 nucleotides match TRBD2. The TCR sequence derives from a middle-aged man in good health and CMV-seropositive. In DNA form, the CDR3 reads TGTTCCAGCAGCTTAGGGCGGGAGGGCCGGGTTGGCGAGCAGTACTTC. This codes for CSSSLGREGRVGEQYF.